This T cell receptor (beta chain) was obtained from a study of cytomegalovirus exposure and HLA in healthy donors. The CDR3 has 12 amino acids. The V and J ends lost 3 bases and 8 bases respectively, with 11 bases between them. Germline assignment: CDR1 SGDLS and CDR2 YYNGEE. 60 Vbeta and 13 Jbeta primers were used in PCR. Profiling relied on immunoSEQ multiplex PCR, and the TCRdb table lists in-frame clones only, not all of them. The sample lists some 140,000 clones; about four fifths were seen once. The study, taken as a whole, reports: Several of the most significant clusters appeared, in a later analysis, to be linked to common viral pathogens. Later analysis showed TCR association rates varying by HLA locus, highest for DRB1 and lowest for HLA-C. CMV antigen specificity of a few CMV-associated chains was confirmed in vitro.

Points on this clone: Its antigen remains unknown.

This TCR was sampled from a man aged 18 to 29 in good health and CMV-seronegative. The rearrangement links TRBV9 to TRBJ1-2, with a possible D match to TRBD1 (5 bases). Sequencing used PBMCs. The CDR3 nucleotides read TGTGCCAGCAGCGCGTCCCAGGGAGGCTACACCTTC. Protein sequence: CASSASQGGYTF.